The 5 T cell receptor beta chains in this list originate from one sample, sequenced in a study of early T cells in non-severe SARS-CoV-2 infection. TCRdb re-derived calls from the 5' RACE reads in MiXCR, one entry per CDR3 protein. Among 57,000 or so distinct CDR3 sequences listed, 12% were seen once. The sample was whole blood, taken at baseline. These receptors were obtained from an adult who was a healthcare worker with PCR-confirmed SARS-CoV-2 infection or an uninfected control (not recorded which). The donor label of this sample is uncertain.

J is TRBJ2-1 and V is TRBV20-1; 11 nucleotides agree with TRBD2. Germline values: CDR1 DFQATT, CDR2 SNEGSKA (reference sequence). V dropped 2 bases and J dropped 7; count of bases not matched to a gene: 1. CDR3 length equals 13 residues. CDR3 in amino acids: CSARTSGRNEQFF. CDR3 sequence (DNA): TGCAGTGCTAGAACTAGCGGGAGAAATGAGCAGTTCTTC.

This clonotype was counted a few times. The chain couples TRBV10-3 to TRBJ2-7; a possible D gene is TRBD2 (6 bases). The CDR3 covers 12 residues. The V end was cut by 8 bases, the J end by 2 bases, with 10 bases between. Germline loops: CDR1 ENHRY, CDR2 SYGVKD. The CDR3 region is CAIGGNTYEQYV. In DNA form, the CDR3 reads TGTGCCATCGGGGGGAACACCTACGAGCAGTACGTC.

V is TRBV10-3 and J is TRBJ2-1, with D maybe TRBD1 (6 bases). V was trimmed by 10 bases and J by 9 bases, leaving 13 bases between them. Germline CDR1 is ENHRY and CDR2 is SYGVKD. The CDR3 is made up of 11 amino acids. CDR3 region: CATSLQGEQFF. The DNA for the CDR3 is TGTGCCACATCCCTACAGGGTGAGCAGTTCTTC.

The chain's CDR3 is CASSIDRGTNYGYTF. The CDR3 nucleotides read TGTGCCAGCAGTATAGACAGGGGAACTAACTATGGCTACACCTTC. The V and J genes are TRBV6-5 and TRBJ1-2; 8 bases fit TRBD1. Per the germline V gene, CDR1 is MNHEY and CDR2 is SVGAGI. With V trimmed by 5 bases and J by 0 bases, 5 bases remained unmatched. This CDR3 has 15 amino acids.

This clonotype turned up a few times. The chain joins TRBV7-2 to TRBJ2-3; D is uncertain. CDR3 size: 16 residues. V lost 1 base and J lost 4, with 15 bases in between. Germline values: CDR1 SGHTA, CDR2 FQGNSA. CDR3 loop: CASSLVVRRSSDTQYF. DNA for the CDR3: TGTGCCAGCAGCTTAGTAGTCCGGCGTTCCTCAGATACGCAGTATTTT.